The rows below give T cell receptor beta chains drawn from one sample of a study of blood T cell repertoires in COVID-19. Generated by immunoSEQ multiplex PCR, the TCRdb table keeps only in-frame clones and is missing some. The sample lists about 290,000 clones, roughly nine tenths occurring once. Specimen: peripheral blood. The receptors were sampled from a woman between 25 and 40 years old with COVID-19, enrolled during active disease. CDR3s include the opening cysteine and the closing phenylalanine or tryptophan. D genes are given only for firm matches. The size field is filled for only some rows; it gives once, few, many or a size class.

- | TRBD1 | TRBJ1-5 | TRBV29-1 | CSVAHSRDRGQPQHF | TGCAGCGTTGCCCATAGTCGGGACAGGGGACAGCCCCAGCATTTT
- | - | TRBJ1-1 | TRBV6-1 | CASSEQGNTEAFF | TGTGCCAGCAGTGAACAGGGGAACACTGAAGCTTTCTTT
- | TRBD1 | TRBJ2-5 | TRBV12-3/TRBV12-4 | CASSITGEETQYF | TGTGCCAGCAGTATAACAGGGGAAGAGACCCAGTACTTC
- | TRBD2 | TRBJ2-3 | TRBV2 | CASSGAKGDSGGLGTQYF | TGTGCCAGCAGTGGAGCCAAAGGGGATAGCGGGGGGTTAGGTACGCAGTATTTT
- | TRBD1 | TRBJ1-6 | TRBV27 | CASNAGGVYNSPLHF | TGTGCCAGCAATGCAGGGGGAGTCTATAATTCACCCCTCCACTTT
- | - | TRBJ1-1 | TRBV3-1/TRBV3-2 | CASSRQDDTEAFF | TGTGCCAGCAGCCGACAGGATGACACTGAAGCTTTCTTT
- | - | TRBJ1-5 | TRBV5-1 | CASSVQGMSNQPQHF | TGCGCCAGCAGCGTCCAGGGGATGAGCAATCAGCCCCAGCATTTT
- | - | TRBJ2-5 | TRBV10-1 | CASIEKDIEETQYF | TGCGCCAGCATCGAAAAGGACATCGAAGAGACCCAGTACTTC
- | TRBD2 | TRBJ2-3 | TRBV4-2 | CASSQEAPPTSGGAADTQYF | TGTGCCAGCAGCCAAGAGGCCCCACCTACTAGCGGGGGGGCCGCAGATACGCAGTATTTT
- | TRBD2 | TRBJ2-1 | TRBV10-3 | CAISPLTGGSYNEQFF | TGTGCCATCAGTCCACTTACGGGGGGGTCCTACAATGAGCAGTTCTTC
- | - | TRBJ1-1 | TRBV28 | CASSPWGSEAFF | TGTGCCAGCAGCCCATGGGGCTCTGAAGCTTTCTTT
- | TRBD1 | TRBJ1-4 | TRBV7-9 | CASSFVARGHEKLFF | TGTGCCAGCAGCTTTGTAGCCAGGGGGCATGAAAAACTGTTTTTT
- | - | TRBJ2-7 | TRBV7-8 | CASSSNAGPIF | TGTGCCAGCAGCTCGAACGCTGGGCCGATCTTC
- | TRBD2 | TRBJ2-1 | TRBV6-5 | CASRGLAGYNEQFF | TGTGCCAGCAGAGGACTAGCGGGGTACAATGAGCAGTTCTTC
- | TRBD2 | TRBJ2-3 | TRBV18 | CASAPVLAGDTQYF | TGTGCCAGCGCACCGGTACTAGCGGGGGATACGCAGTATTTT
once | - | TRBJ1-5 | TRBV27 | CASGLSGGGQPQHF | TGTGCCAGCGGCCTCTCGGGAGGGGGTCAGCCCCAGCATTTT
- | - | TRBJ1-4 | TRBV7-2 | CASRQTGYVANEKLFF | TGTGCCAGCAGGCAAACCGGTTATGTGGCTAATGAAAAACTGTTTTTT
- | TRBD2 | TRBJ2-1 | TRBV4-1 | CASSTRLAGTNEQFF | TGCGCCAGCAGCACCCGACTAGCGGGGACCAATGAGCAGTTCTTC
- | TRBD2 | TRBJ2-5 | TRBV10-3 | CAIRPGLADKETQYF | TGTGCCATCAGGCCGGGACTAGCGGACAAAGAGACCCAGTACTTC
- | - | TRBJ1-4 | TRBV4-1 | CASSQDRRVVEKLFF | TGCGCCAGCAGCCAAGATCGCAGGGTGGTTGAAAAACTGTTTTTT
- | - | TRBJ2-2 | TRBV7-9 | CASSPYTGELFF | TGTGCCAGCAGCCCCTACACCGGGGAGCTGTTTTTT
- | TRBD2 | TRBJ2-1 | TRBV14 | CASSQLGLAPALF | TGTGCCAGCAGCCAGCTGGGACTAGCCCCAGCGCTCTTC
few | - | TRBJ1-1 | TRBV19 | CASRTRTGTEAFF | TGTGCCAGTAGGACCCGAACGGGGACTGAAGCTTTCTTT
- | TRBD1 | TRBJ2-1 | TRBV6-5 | CASSWTGGYNEQFF | TGTGCCAGCAGCTGGACAGGGGGCTACAATGAGCAGTTCTTC
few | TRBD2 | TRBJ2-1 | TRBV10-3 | CATSGGQYNEQFF | TGTGCCACAAGCGGGGGGCAATACAATGAGCAGTTCTTC
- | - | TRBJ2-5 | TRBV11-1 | CASSLQGNPQETQYF | TGTGCCAGCAGCTTGCAGGGGAACCCCCAAGAGACCCAGTACTTC
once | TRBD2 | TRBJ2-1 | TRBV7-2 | CASSWTSGGPQDEQFF | TGTGCCAGCAGCTGGACTAGCGGGGGGCCCCAAGATGAGCAGTTCTTC
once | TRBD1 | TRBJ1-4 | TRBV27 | CASSHAGGEEKLFF | TGTGCCAGCAGTCATGCAGGGGGCGAGGAGAAACTGTTTTTT
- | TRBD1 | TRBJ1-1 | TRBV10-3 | CAIRDRFTEAFF | TGTGCCATCCGGGACAGGTTCACTGAAGCTTTCTTT
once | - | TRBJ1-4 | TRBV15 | CATSRDGGGTNEKLFF | TGTGCCACCAGCAGAGATGGCGGGGGGACTAATGAAAAACTGTTTTTT
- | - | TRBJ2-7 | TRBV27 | CASSPTPWTTHYEQYF | TGTGCCAGCAGCCCCACGCCCTGGACTACCCACTACGAGCAGTACTTC
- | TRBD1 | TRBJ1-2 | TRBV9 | CASSVGRQGNYGYTF | TGTGCCAGCAGCGTAGGAAGACAGGGAAACTATGGCTACACCTTC
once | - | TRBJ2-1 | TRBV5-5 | CASSLGGRKYNEQFF | TGTGCCAGCAGCTTGGGGGGCAGAAAATACAATGAGCAGTTCTTC
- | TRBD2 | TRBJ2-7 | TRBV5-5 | CASSLVAGGLSYEQYF | TGTGCCAGCAGCTTGGTAGCGGGGGGGCTCTCCTACGAGCAGTACTTC
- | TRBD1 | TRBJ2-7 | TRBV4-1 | CASSQSGTAVSYEQYF | TGCGCCAGCAGCCAATCCGGGACAGCCGTCTCCTACGAGCAGTACTTC
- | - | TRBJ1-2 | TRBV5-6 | CASSTGQYGYTF | TGTGCCAGCAGCACAGGACAGTATGGCTACACCTTC